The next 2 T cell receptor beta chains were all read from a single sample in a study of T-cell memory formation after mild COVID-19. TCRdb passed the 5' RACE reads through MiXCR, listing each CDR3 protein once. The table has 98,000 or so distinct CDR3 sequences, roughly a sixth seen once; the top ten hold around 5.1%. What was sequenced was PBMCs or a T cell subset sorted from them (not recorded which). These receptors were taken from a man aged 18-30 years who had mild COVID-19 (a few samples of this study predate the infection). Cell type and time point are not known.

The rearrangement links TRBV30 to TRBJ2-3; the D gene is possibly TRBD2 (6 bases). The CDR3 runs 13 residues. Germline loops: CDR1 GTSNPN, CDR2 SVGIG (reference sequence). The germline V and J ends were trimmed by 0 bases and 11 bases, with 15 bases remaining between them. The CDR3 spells CAWSVLGGTVQYF. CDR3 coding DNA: TGTGCCTGGAGTGTATTGGGGGGAACAGTGCAGTATTTT.

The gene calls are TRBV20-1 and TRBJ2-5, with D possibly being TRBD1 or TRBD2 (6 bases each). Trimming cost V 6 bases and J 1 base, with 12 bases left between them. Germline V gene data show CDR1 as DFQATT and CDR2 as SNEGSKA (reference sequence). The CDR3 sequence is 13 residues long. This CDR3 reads CSAERGAQETQYF. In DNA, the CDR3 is TGCAGTGCCGAAAGGGGGGCCCAAGAGACCCAGTACTTC.